This TCR beta chain comes out of a study of blood T cell repertoires in COVID-19. In the study overall: Sites across the United States, Italy and Spain contributed samples from acute and convalescent COVID-19. Sources were T cells, B-cell-depleted T cells, or PBMCs; the material itself was cDNA or gDNA.

In the original processing: Estimated nucleated cell counts came from reference gene primer amplification. Assay used: immunoSEQ multiplex PCR; TCRdb lists only in-frame clones, some missing. V, J and clone size were drawn from that table, and D and trimming were deduced from the DNA. The table lists 180,000 or so clones, around 90% of them singletons. Germline CDR1 and CDR2: SEHNR and FQNEAQ (reference sequence). After removal of 0 bases from V and 2 bases from J, the junction contained 2 bases not matched to a gene. The length of the CDR3 is 15 residues. This receptor was obtained from a middle-aged man with acute or convalescent COVID-19. The specimen sequenced was peripheral blood. This rearrangement joins TRBV7-9 to TRBJ2-7; 9 nucleotides agree with TRBD1. Here the CDR3 DNA reads TGTGCCAGCAGCTTAGCGGGACAGGGTCCCTACGAGCAGTACTTC. Translation gives CASSLAGQGPYEQYF.